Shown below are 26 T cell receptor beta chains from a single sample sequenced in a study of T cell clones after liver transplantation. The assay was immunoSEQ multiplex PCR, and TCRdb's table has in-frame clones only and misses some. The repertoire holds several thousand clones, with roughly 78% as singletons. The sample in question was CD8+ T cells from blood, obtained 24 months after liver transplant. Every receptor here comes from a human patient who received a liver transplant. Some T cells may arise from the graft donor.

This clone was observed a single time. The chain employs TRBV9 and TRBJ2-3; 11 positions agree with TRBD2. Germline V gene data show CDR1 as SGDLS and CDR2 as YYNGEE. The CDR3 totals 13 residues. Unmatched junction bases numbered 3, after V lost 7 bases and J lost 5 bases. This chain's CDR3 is CASDGLAGDTQYF. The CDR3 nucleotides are TGTGCCAGCGATGGACTAGCGGGAGATACGCAGTATTTT.

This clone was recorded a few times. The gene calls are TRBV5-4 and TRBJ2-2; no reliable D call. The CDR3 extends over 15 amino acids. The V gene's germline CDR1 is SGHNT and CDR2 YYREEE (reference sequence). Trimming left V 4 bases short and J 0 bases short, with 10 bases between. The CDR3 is CASSPRAPNTGELFF. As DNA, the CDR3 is TGTGCCAGCAGCCCCCGAGCCCCGAACACCGGGGAGCTGTTTTTT.

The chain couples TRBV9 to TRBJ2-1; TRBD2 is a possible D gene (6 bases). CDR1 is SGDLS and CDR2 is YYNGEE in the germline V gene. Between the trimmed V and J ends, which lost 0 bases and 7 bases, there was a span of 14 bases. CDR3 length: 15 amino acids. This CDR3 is CASSVDGDGGNEQFF. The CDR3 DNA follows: TGTGCCAGCAGCGTAGATGGCGATGGGGGGAATGAGCAGTTCTTC.

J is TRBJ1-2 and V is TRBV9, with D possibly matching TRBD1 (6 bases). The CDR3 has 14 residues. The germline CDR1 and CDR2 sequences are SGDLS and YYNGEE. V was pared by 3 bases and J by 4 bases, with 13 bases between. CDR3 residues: CASSDPVGGYGYTF. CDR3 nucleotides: TGTGCCAGCAGCGATCCGGTAGGGGGCTATGGCTACACCTTC.

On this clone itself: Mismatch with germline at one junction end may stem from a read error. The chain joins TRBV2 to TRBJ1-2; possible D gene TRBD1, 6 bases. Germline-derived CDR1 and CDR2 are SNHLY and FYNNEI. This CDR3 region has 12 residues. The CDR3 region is CASSGRTVQLNF. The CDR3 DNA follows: TGTGCCAGCAGTGGGCGGACAGTCCAGCTCAACTTC.

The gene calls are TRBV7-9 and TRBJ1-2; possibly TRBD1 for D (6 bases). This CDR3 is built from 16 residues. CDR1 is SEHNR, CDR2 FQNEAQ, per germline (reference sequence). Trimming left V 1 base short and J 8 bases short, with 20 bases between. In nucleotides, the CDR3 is TGTGCCAGCAGCTTAGAGCACAGGACAGATCGTCGGGGCTACACCTTC. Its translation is CASSLEHRTDRRGYTF.

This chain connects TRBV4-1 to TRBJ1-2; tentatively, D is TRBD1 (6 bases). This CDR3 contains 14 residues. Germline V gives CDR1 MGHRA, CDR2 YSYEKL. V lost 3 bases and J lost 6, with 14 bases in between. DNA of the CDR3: TGCGCCAGCAGCCAGGGGGGGGGCAGTCATGGCTACACCTTC. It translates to CASSQGGGSHGYTF.

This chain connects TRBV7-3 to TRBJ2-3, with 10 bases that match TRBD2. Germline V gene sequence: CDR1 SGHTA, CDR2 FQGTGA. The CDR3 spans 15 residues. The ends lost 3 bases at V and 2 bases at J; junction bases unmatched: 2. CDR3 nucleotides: TGTGCCAGCAGCTTTAGCGGGGGGTCCACAGATACGCAGTATTTT. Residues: CASSFSGGSTDTQYF.

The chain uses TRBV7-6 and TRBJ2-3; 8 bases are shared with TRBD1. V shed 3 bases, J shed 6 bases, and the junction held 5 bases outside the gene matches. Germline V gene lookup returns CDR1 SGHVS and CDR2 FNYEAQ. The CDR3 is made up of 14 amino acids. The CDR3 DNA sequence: TGTGCCAGCAGCTTCAGGGGGCTGGGGGATACGCAGTATTTT. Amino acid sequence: CASSFRGLGDTQYF.

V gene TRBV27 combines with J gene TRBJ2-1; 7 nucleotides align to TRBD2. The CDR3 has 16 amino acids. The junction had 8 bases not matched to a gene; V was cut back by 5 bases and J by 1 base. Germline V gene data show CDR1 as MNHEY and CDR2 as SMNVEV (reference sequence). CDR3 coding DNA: TGTGCCAGCAGTATACTAGCGCCATCATCCTACAATGAGCAGTTCTTC. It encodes CASSILAPSSYNEQFF.

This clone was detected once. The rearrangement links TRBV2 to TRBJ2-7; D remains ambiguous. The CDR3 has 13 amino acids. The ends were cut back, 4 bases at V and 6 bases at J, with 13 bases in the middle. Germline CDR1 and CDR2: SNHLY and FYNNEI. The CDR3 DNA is TGTGCCAGCAGTGTCCTGACGCCCCCCGAGCAGTACTTC. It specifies CASSVLTPPEQYF.

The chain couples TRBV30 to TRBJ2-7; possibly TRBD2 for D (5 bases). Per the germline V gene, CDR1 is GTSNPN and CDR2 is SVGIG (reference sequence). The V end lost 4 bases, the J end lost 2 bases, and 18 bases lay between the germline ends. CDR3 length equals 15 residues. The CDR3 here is CAWTGKPIGPYEQYF. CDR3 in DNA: TGTGCCTGGACGGGGAAGCCGATAGGCCCCTACGAGCAGTACTTC.

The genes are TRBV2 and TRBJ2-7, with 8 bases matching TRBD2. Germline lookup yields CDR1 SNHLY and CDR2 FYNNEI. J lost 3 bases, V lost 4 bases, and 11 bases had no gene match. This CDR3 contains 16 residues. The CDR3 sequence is CASSALGGDLLYEQYF. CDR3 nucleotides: TGTGCCAGCAGTGCCCTCGGGGGGGACTTACTCTACGAGCAGTACTTC.

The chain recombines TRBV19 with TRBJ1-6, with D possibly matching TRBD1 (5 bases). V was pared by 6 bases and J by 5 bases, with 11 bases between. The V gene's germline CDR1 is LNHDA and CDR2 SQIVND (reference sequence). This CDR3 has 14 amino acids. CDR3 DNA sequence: TGTGCCAGTAGCTGGGGGGGTGATAATTCACCCCTCCACTTT. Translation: CASSWGGDNSPLHF.

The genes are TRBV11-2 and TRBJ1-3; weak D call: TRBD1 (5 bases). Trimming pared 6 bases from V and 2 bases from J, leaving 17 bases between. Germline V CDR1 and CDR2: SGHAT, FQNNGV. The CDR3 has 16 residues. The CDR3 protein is CASRSSGVGAGNTIYF. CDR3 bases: TGTGCCAGCAGGTCTTCGGGGGTAGGGGCTGGAAACACCATATATTTT.

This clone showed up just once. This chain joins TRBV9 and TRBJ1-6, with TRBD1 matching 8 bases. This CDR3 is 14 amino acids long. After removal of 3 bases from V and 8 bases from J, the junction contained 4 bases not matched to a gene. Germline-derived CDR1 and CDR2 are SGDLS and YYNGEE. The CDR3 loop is CASSETGEDSPLHF. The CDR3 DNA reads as TGTGCCAGCAGCGAGACAGGGGAAGATTCACCCCTCCACTTT.

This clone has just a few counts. The CDR3 DNA reads as TGTGCCAGCAGCCCCCGGGAGGACAGAGTTGCCAACTATGGCTACACCTTC. Its protein product is CASSPREDRVANYGYTF. The rearrangement uses TRBV21-1 and TRBJ1-2. TRBV21-1 is tagged as a pseudogene. This CDR3 has 17 residues.

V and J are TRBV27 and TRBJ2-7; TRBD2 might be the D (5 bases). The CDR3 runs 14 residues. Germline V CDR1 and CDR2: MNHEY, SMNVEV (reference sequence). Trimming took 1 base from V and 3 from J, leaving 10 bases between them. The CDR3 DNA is TGTGCCAGCAGTTTATGGAGGTCGAACTACGAGCAGTACTTC. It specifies CASSLWRSNYEQYF.

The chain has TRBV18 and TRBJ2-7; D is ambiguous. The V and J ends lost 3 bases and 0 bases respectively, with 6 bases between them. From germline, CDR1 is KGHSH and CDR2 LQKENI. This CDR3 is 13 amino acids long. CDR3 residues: CASSPVSSYEQYF. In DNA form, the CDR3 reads TGTGCCAGCTCACCTGTCAGCTCCTACGAGCAGTACTTC.

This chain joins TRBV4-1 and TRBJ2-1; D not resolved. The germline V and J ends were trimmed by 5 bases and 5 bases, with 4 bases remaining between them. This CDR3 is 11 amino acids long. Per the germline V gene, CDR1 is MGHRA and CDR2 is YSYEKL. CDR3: CASSDNNEQFF. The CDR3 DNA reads TGCGCCAGCAGCGACAACAATGAGCAGTTCTTC.

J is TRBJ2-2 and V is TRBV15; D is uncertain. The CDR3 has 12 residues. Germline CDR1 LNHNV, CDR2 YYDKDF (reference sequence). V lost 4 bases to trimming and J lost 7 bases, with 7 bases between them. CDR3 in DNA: TGTGCCACCAGCACCCTAAACGGGGAGCTGTTTTTT. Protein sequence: CATSTLNGELFF.

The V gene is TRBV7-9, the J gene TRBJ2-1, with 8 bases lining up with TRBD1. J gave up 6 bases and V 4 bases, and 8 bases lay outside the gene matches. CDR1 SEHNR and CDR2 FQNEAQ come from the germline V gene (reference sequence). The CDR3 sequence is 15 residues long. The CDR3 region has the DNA TGTGCCAGCAGCTGGCCGGGACAGGACGTCAATGAGCAGTTCTTC. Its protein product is CASSWPGQDVNEQFF.

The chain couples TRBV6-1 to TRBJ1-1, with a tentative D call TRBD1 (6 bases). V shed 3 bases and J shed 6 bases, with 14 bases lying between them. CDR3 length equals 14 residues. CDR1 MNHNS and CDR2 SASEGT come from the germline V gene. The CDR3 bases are TGTGCCAGCAGTGAGCTACAGGGTTATTCTGAAGCTTTCTTT. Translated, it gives CASSELQGYSEAFF.

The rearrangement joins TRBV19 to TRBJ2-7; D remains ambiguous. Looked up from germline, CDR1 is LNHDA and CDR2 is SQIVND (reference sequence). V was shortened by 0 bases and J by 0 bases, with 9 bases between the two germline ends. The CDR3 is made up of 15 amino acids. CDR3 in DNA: TGTGCCAGTAGTATAGACCACGGAAGCTCCTACGAGCAGTACTTC. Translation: CASSIDHGSSYEQYF.

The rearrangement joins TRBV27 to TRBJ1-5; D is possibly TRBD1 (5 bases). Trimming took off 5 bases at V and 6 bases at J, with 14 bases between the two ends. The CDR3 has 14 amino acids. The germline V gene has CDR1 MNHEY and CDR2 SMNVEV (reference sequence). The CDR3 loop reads CASSRTGAGQPQHF. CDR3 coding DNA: TGTGCCAGCAGTCGTACTGGGGCGGGTCAGCCCCAGCATTTT.

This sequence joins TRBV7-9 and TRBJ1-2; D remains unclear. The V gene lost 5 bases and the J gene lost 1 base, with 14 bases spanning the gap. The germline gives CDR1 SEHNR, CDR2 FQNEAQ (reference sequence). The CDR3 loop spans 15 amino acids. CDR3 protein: CASSLRSGRNYGYTF. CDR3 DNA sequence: TGTGCCAGCAGCCTGAGGTCGGGCCGTAACTATGGCTACACCTTC.